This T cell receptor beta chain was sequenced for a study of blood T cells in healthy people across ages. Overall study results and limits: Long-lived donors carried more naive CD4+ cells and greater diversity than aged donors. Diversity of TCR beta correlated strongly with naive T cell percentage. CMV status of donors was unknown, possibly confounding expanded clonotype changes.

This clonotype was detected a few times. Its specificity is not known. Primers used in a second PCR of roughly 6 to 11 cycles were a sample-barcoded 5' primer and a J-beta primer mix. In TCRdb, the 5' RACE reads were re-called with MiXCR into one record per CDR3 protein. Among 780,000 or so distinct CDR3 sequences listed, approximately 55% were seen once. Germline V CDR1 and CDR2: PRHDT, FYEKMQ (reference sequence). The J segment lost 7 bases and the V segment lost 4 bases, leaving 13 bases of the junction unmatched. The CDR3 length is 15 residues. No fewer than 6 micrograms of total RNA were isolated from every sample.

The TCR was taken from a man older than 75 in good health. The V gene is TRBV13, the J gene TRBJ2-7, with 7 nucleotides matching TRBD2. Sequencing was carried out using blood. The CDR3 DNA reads TGTGCCAGCAGCTACTCGTCTGGGGGGGAGGGGGAGCAGTACTTC. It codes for CASSYSSGGEGEQYF.